This entry describes one TCR beta chain. This sample is drawn from a study of long-term antiretroviral therapy in people with HIV. Study-level information: Collection dates of the earliest samples fall about a decade before the 2015 immediate-ART recommendation.

Researchers ran immunoSEQ v3.0 at survey level. The assay was immunoSEQ multiplex PCR, and TCRdb's table has in-frame clones only and misses some. In the table there are around 25,000 clones, 81% of which are singletons. The germline gives CDR1 SGHRS, CDR2 YFSETQ. CDR3 length equals 14 residues. Trimming took 0 bases from V and 11 from J, leaving 17 bases between them. The rearrangement uses TRBV5-1 and TRBJ1-1; tentative D call: TRBD1 (5 bases). This receptor was obtained from a woman aged 18-29 years with HIV. The sequencing here drew on unsorted PBMCs, taken at the start of antiretroviral therapy, before treatment. The CDR3 DNA follows: TGCGCCAGCAGCTTGGGGCAGGGACCCTCCTCCGCTTTCTTT. Translating it yields CASSLGQGPSSAFF.